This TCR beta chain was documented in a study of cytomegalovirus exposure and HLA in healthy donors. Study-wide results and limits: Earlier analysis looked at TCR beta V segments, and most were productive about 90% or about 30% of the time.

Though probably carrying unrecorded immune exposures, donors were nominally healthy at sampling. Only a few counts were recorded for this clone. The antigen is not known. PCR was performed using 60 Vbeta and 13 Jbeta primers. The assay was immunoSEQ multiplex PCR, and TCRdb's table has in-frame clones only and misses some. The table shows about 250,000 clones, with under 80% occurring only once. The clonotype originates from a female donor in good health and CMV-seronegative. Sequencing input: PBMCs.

The CDR3 loop reads CASSQDSGVITGELFF. The CDR3 DNA sequence: TGTGCCAGCAGCCAAGATAGCGGGGTCATCACCGGGGAGCTGTTTTTT. The rearrangement uses TRBV4-2 and TRBJ2-2, with TRBD2 identical over 8 bases. V gave up 0 bases and J gave up 4 bases; unmatched junction bases: 4. The CDR3 has 16 residues. Germline-derived CDR1 and CDR2 are LGHNA and YNFKEQ.